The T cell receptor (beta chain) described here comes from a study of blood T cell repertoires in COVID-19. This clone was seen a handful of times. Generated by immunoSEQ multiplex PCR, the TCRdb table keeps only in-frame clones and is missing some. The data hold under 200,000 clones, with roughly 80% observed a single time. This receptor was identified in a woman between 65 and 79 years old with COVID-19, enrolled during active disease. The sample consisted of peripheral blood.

CDR3 amino acids: CATEPGQAWTDTQYF. The CDR3, as DNA: TGTGCCACCGAACCGGGACAGGCTTGGACAGATACGCAGTATTTT. The chain has TRBV25-1 and TRBJ2-3, with 8 bases identical to TRBD1. The CDR3 covers 15 residues. Per the germline V gene, CDR1 is MGHDK and CDR2 is SYGVNS. The V segment lost 10 bases and the J segment 3 bases; nucleotides outside the gene matches: 12.